These 26 T cell receptor beta chains came from one sample sequenced in a study of cytomegalovirus exposure and HLA in healthy donors. It was with 60 Vbeta and 13 Jbeta primers that the PCR ran. Data came from immunoSEQ multiplex PCR; TCRdb stores just in-frame clones and leaves some out. The table records more than 200,000 clones, 70% to 80% of them present only once. Input material: PBMCs. All receptors derive from a man aged 35 to 55 in good health and CMV-seronegative.

This chain uses TRBV19 with TRBJ2-3; the match to TRBD2 covers 10 bases. There are 15 residues in the CDR3. CDR1 is LNHDA and CDR2 is SQIVND in the germline V gene (reference sequence). Trimming removed 9 bases from V and 4 bases from J; junction bases left unmatched: 10. The CDR3 nucleotides read TGTGCCAGCCGACTCACTAGCGGGATTCCAGATACGCAGTATTTT. Translated: CASRLTSGIPDTQYF.

This chain joins TRBV7-2 and TRBJ2-2; D is possibly TRBD1 or TRBD2 (6 bases each). The length of the CDR3 is 14 residues. Germline CDR1 reads SGHTA; CDR2 reads FQGNSA. Trimming stripped 10 bases from V and 4 bases from J, with 16 bases between. In DNA form, the CDR3 reads TGTGCCAACAGGGCCACTAGCCTCACCGGGGAGCTGTTTTTT. Translating gives CANRATSLTGELFF. Full variable domain (missing parts from reference TRBV7-2 and TRBJ2-2): GAGVSQSPSNKVTEKGKDVELRCDPISGHTALYWYRQSLGQGLEFLIYFQGNSAPDKSGLPSDRFSAERTGGSVSTLTIQRTQQEDSAVYLCANRATSLTGELFFGEGSRLTVL.

V and J are TRBV5-8 and TRBJ1-2; 7 bases line up with TRBD1. The V segment lost 4 bases and the J segment 2 bases; nucleotides outside the gene matches: 8. The CDR3 has 15 amino acids. The germline gives CDR1 SGHTS, CDR2 YDEGEE. The CDR3: CASSPDFRGNYGYTF. DNA of the CDR3: TGTGCCAGCAGCCCGGATTTCAGGGGGAACTATGGCTACACCTTC.

The V gene is TRBV7-2, the J gene TRBJ1-1, with D maybe TRBD1 (6 bases). Trimming removed 3 bases from V and 1 base from J, with 9 bases in between. The V gene's germline CDR1 is SGHTA and CDR2 FQGNSA. The CDR3 covers 14 residues. The CDR3 region has the DNA TGTGCCAGCAGCTTTTCAGGGGCGAACACTGAAGCTTTCTTT. Translated: CASSFSGANTEAFF.

This clone was observed once. V usage is TRBV10-1 and J usage is TRBJ2-1; the match to TRBD1 covers 8 bases. Per the germline V gene, CDR1 is WNHNN and CDR2 is SYGVQD (reference sequence). The CDR3 has 16 amino acids. The trim removed 3 bases at V and 6 bases at J, leaving 10 bases unmatched. In nucleotides, the CDR3 is TGCGCCAGCAGTGACCAAGACAGGGGTGGAGGCAATGAGCAGTTCTTC. Translated, it gives CASSDQDRGGGNEQFF.

V gene TRBV18 combines with J gene TRBJ2-3; possibly TRBD2 for D (7 bases). The CDR3 runs to 15 residues. The germline V gene has CDR1 KGHSH and CDR2 LQKENI. The V end was cut by 1 base, the J end by 6 bases, with 14 bases between. DNA of the CDR3: TGTGCCAGCTCACCACGTTCGGGGGGCCTGGATACGCAGTATTTT. This encodes CASSPRSGGLDTQYF.

J is TRBJ1-1 and V is TRBV19; D unresolved. The V end lost 0 bases, the J end lost 1 base, and 9 bases lay between the germline ends. From germline, CDR1 is LNHDA and CDR2 SQIVND (reference sequence). The CDR3 runs to 15 residues. The CDR3 region is CASSIDGSTNTEAFF. CDR3 coding DNA: TGTGCCAGTAGTATAGATGGGAGCACGAACACTGAAGCTTTCTTT.

In its sample, this clone was seen a few times. The gene calls are TRBV6-4 and TRBJ2-2, with D perhaps matching TRBD1 (6 bases). The germline V and J ends were trimmed by 3 bases and 5 bases, with 10 bases remaining between them. The CDR3 consists of 14 residues. Germline CDR1 and CDR2: MRHNA and SNTAGT. CDR3 coding DNA: TGTGCCAGCAGTGAACACAGGGAGACCGGGGAGCTGTTTTTT. Residues: CASSEHRETGELFF.

The V gene is TRBV4-1, the J gene TRBJ1-1, with 11 bases that match TRBD1. This CDR3 has 15 residues. Unmatched junction bases numbered 7, after V lost 3 bases and J lost 7 bases. CDR1 and CDR2 from the germline V gene are MGHRA and YSYEKL. The CDR3 sequence is CASSQLGQGAGEAFF. The CDR3 region has the DNA TGCGCCAGCAGCCAGCTCGGACAGGGGGCTGGTGAAGCTTTCTTT.

V is TRBV2 and J is TRBJ2-2, with D perhaps TRBD1 (5 bases). Per the germline V gene, CDR1 is SNHLY and CDR2 is FYNNEI. V lost 8 bases to trimming and J lost 6 bases, with 19 bases between them. The CDR3 contains 15 residues. In DNA form, the CDR3 reads TGTGCCAGCGGAACAGGCCCCTTTGTTTCCGGGGAGCTGTTTTTT. Protein product: CASGTGPFVSGELFF.

The chain joins TRBV7-9 to TRBJ1-1, with 7 bases matching TRBD1. The CDR3 runs to 13 residues. Germline trimming cut 6 bases from V and 1 base from J; bases unmatched to any gene: 2. The germline V gene encodes CDR1 SEHNR and CDR2 FQNEAQ (reference sequence). The DNA for the CDR3 is TGTGCCAGCAGTGGGACAGCGAACACTGAAGCTTTCTTT. Translation gives CASSGTANTEAFF.

The chain joins TRBV25-1 to TRBJ2-7, with D perhaps TRBD2 (7 bases). Trimming took off 7 bases at V and 7 bases at J, with 20 bases between the two ends. This CDR3 region has 14 residues. CDR1 and CDR2 (germline): MGHDK, SYGVNS. This chain's CDR3 is CASTPGRGPGEQYF. In DNA form, the CDR3 reads TGTGCCAGCACCCCCGGGCGGGGGCCAGGGGAGCAGTACTTC.

The CDR3 DNA is TGCGCCAGCAGCTTAGACAATGCGTTCAATCAGCCCCAGCATTTT. Protein product: CASSLDNAFNQPQHF. V gene TRBV5-1 combines with J gene TRBJ1-5; no clear D. The CDR3 has 15 residues. Germline assignment: CDR1 SGHRS and CDR2 YFSETQ. V lost 2 bases and J lost 3, with 12 bases in between. The entire variable domain, with the rest obtained from reference TRBV5-1 and TRBJ1-5, is as follows: KAGVTQTPRYLIKTRGQQVTLSCSPISGHRSVSWYQQTPGQGLQFLFEYFSETQRNKGNFPGRFSGRQFSNSRSEMNVSTLELGDSALYLCASSLDNAFNQPQHFGDGTRLSIL.

The chain is built from TRBV30 and TRBJ1-2; 10 nucleotides agree with TRBD1. The CDR3 has 15 amino acids. Germline values: CDR1 GTSNPN, CDR2 SVGIG (reference sequence). With 2 bases clipped from V and 5 bases from J, the junction kept 8 bases outside the gene matches. The CDR3, as DNA: TGTGCCTGGAGTCCCGGACAGGGGGGAACTTATGGCTACACCTTC. It encodes CAWSPGQGGTYGYTF.

The genes are TRBV27 and TRBJ2-5; 7 bases map to TRBD2. The germline CDR1 and CDR2 sequences are MNHEY and SMNVEV (reference sequence). The trim removed 5 bases at V and 6 bases at J, leaving 9 bases unmatched. This CDR3 region has 14 residues. The CDR3 region is CASSPQLGGKTQYF. CDR3 sequence (DNA): TGTGCCAGCAGTCCCCAGTTGGGAGGGAAGACCCAGTACTTC.

Only one count was recorded for this clone. In DNA, the CDR3 is TGTGCCAGCAGCTTAGCAACTAGGACAGTCTACGAGCAGTACTTC. Residues: CASSLATRTVYEQYF. The rearrangement uses TRBV7-9 and TRBJ2-7, with D possibly matching TRBD1 (6 bases). The CDR3 length is 15 residues. Trimming took 0 bases from V and 3 from J, leaving 12 bases between them. Looked up from germline, CDR1 is SEHNR and CDR2 is FQNEAQ (reference sequence).

The genes are TRBV5-6 and TRBJ2-1, with TRBD1 identical over 8 bases. Germline values: CDR1 SGHDT, CDR2 YYEEEE. CDR3 length: 14 residues. V lost 4 bases to trimming and J lost 7 bases; unmatched junction nucleotides: 7. The CDR3 coding sequence is TGTGCCAGCAGCCTTAGGACAGGGAGTAATGAGCAGTTCTTC. This translates into CASSLRTGSNEQFF.

The rearrangement uses TRBV5-5 and TRBJ2-3, with D hard to call. The V end lost 4 bases, the J end lost 0 bases, and 6 bases lay between the germline ends. The CDR3 has 13 residues. From germline, CDR1 is SGHKS and CDR2 YYEKEE (reference sequence). The CDR3 sequence: CASSPPSTDTQYF. The CDR3 DNA follows: TGTGCCAGCAGCCCCCCTAGCACAGATACGCAGTATTTT.

This chain links TRBV25-1 with TRBJ1-6; 7 bases align to TRBD1. CDR1 MGHDK and CDR2 SYGVNS come from the germline V gene. The trim removed 4 bases at V and 7 bases at J, leaving 7 bases unmatched. The CDR3 has 15 amino acids. Written as DNA, the CDR3 is TGTGCCAGCAGTGCCCAACGGGACAGAAATTCACCCCTCCACTTT. Its translation: CASSAQRDRNSPLHF.

This clone was seen a handful of times. The rearrangement uses TRBV5-1 and TRBJ1-6, with TRBD1 as a possible D gene (6 bases). The ends were cut back, 0 bases at V and 8 bases at J, with 9 bases in the middle. The CDR3 loop spans 14 amino acids. Germline CDR1 and CDR2: SGHRS and YFSETQ. The CDR3 spells CASSLATGHSPLHF. In nucleotides, the CDR3 is TGCGCCAGCAGCTTGGCGACAGGTCATTCACCCCTCCACTTT.

The chain joins TRBV19 to TRBJ2-7, with a weak D call TRBD1 (6 bases). The germline gives CDR1 LNHDA, CDR2 SQIVND (reference sequence). V was trimmed by 6 bases and J by 2 bases, leaving 11 bases between them. The CDR3 is 13 amino acids. DNA for the CDR3: TGTGCCAGTAGCCCTCGGGACACCTACGAGCAGTACTTC. Amino acid sequence: CASSPRDTYEQYF.

The chain links TRBV7-9 to TRBJ2-7, with 7 bases that match TRBD1. The germline V gene encodes CDR1 SEHNR and CDR2 FQNEAQ (reference sequence). The CDR3 is 15 amino acids. V shed 1 base and J 0 bases; nucleotides not matched to a gene: 3. The CDR3 sequence: CASSLGWDSSYEQYF. CDR3 DNA sequence: TGTGCCAGCAGCTTAGGATGGGACAGCTCCTACGAGCAGTACTTC.

The chain combines TRBV5-4 with TRBJ2-1; D is perhaps TRBD2 (7 bases). V was shortened by 0 bases and J by 6 bases, with 13 bases between the two germline ends. The CDR3 loop spans 15 amino acids. The V gene's germline CDR1 is SGHNT and CDR2 YYREEE (reference sequence). The DNA for the CDR3 is TGTGCCAGCAGCTTGGGGCCGGGGGGCTCCAATGAGCAGTTCTTC. Translated: CASSLGPGGSNEQFF.

The chain is built from TRBV6-5 and TRBJ1-6; D not certain. The CDR3 is made up of 14 amino acids. Trimming stripped 2 bases from V and 7 bases from J, with 9 bases between. Germline V lookup: CDR1 MNHEY, CDR2 SVGAGI. The chain's CDR3 is CASSYLRENSPLHF. The DNA for the CDR3 is TGTGCCAGCAGTTACCTGCGAGAAAATTCACCCCTCCACTTT.

As DNA, the CDR3 is TGTGCCATAAATCAGGGGCGTAACTATGGCTACACCTTC. Translation: CAINQGRNYGYTF. This chain links TRBV7-2 with TRBJ1-2, with D possibly TRBD1 on 6 matching bases. This CDR3 region has 13 residues. Trimming cost V 10 bases and J 1 base, with 13 bases left between them. The germline gives CDR1 SGHTA, CDR2 FQGNSA.

The table lists this clone with a count of one. V is TRBV4-2 and J is TRBJ1-3, with a weak D call TRBD1 (6 bases). The CDR3 sequence is 18 residues long. Trimming cost V 0 bases and J 0 bases, with 15 bases left between them. Germline values: CDR1 LGHNA, CDR2 YNFKEQ. The DNA for the CDR3 is TGTGCCAGCAGCCAAGACTTAGCATACAGGGACTCTGGAAACACCATATATTTT. As protein: CASSQDLAYRDSGNTIYF.